Presented here are 2 T cell receptor beta chains from one specimen sequenced in a study of graft-versus-host responses after intestinal transplantation. These receptors lack a known antigen. Produced via immunoSEQ multiplex PCR; TCRdb's table is partial and in-frame only. In the table there are 100,000 or so clones, 80% to 95% of which are singletons. The input for sequencing was unstimulated CD4+ T cells sorted from spleen or lymph node cells, taken before intestinal transplant. These receptors originate from a human donor who received an intestinal transplant.

The CDR3, as DNA: TGTGCCACGACCGGGAGGATGGGCAATGAGCAGTTCTTC. It yields the protein CATTGRMGNEQFF. This chain joins TRBV10-3 and TRBJ2-1; 7 bases line up with TRBD2. The V segment lost 10 bases and the J segment 6 bases; nucleotides outside the gene matches: 9. This CDR3 has 13 amino acids. Germline-derived CDR1 and CDR2 are ENHRY and SYGVKD.

V is TRBV27 and J is TRBJ2-3; D gene ambiguous. Germline-derived CDR1 and CDR2 are MNHEY and SMNVEV (reference sequence). The ends were cut back, 6 bases at V and 2 bases at J, with 9 bases in the middle. CDR3 length: 13 amino acids. The CDR3 sequence is CASSPQATDTQYF. The CDR3 bases are TGTGCCAGCAGCCCCCAAGCCACAGATACGCAGTATTTT.